Below, 24 T cell receptor beta chains from the same sample are listed, as sequenced in a study of blood T cell repertoires in COVID-19. Measured with immunoSEQ multiplex PCR; TCRdb has only the in-frame clones, and not every one. Of roughly 60,000 clones in the sample, roughly 85% were seen once. Sequencing was carried out using peripheral blood. The source of these receptors is a human donor in a cohort sampled during active or convalescent COVID-19.

The rearrangement joins TRBV5-1 to TRBJ2-1; 7 nucleotides agree with TRBD2. The CDR3 runs 15 residues. After removal of 7 bases from V and 0 bases from J, the junction contained 7 bases not matched to a gene. Germline assignment: CDR1 SGHRS and CDR2 YFSETQ. CDR3 nucleotides: TGCGCCAGCTGTACGGGGGGTAACTCCTACAATGAGCAGTTCTTC. This gives the protein CASCTGGNSYNEQFF.

The J gene is TRBJ2-7, the V gene TRBV5-6, with D possibly being TRBD2 (5 bases). This CDR3 has 14 residues. Germline lookup yields CDR1 SGHDT and CDR2 YYEEEE. The V and J ends lost 4 bases and 4 bases respectively, with 15 bases between them. The CDR3 DNA reads TGTGCCAGCAGCCCGGGCGGGTCCATTTACGAGCAGTACTTC. Its protein product is CASSPGGSIYEQYF. Full variable domain (outside the CDR3, taken from reference TRBV5-6 and TRBJ2-7): DAGVTQSPTHLIKTRGQQVTLRCSPKSGHDTVSWYQQALGQGPQFIFQYYEEEERQRGNFPDRFSGHQFPNYSSELNVNALLLGDSALYLCASSPGGSIYEQYFGPGTRLTVT.

This rearrangement joins TRBV19 to TRBJ1-4, with D tentatively TRBD1 (6 bases). The CDR3 covers 17 residues. The germline CDR1 and CDR2 sequences are LNHDA and SQIVND (reference sequence). Trimming removed 5 bases from V and 3 bases from J, with 19 bases in between. The CDR3 nucleotides are TGTGCCAGTAGTTTCCACTCCCCAGGGGAACCTAATGAAAAACTGTTTTTT. Encoded protein: CASSFHSPGEPNEKLFF.

V usage is TRBV19 and J usage is TRBJ2-1; TRBD2 matches at 9 bases. J was trimmed by 2 bases and V by 9 bases; bases with no gene match: 8. The CDR3 loop spans 15 amino acids. Germline V CDR1 and CDR2: LNHDA, SQIVND (reference sequence). The CDR3 DNA reads as TGTGCCAGCACGACTAGCGGATTGCCCTACAATGAGCAGTTCTTC. It encodes CASTTSGLPYNEQFF.

This clone was recorded a few times. The V gene is TRBV11-2, the J gene TRBJ2-1; 10 nucleotides line up with TRBD2. From germline, CDR1 is SGHAT and CDR2 FQNNGV. This CDR3 spans 15 amino acids. The ends lost 6 bases at V and 0 bases at J; junction bases unmatched: 2. As DNA, the CDR3 is TGTGCCAGCAGTAGCGGGGGGCTCTCCTACAATGAGCAGTTCTTC. It translates to CASSSGGLSYNEQFF.

The chain is built from TRBV3-1 (or the pseudogene TRBV3-2) and TRBJ2-7; weak D call: TRBD2 (5 bases). V was cut by 8 bases and J by 3 bases, with 14 bases left in between. The CDR3 loop spans 13 amino acids. The germline CDR1 and CDR2 sequences are LGHDT and YNNKEL (reference sequence). In DNA form, the CDR3 reads TGTGCCAGCTCACGGACTGGAAACTACGAGCAGTACTTC. Translating gives CASSRTGNYEQYF.

This clone was seen just once. CDR3 nucleotide sequence: TGCGCCAGCAGCTTGGGAGGAGGGGCGAGGGCGAACACTGAAGCTTTCTTT. This translates into CASSLGGGARANTEAFF. The genes are TRBV5-1 and TRBJ1-1, with a possible D match to TRBD1 (5 bases). V shed 0 bases and J shed 1 base, with 16 bases lying between them. Germline values: CDR1 SGHRS, CDR2 YFSETQ. The length of the CDR3 is 17 residues. The full variable domain, its missing parts supplied by reference TRBV5-1 and TRBJ1-1, is KAGVTQTPRYLIKTRGQQVTLSCSPISGHRSVSWYQQTPGQGLQFLFEYFSETQRNKGNFPGRFSGRQFSNSRSEMNVSTLELGDSALYLCASSLGGGARANTEAFFGQGTRLTVV.

The chain has TRBV5-1 and TRBJ1-1, with 9 positions matching TRBD1. This CDR3 has 16 residues. Germline V gene sequence: CDR1 SGHRS, CDR2 YFSETQ. Trimming removed 4 bases from V and 11 bases from J; junction bases left unmatched: 18. CDR3: CASSPNGPTGGGPAFF. CDR3 nucleotide sequence: TGCGCCAGCAGCCCAAATGGCCCAACAGGGGGCGGGCCCGCTTTCTTT.

This chain connects TRBV6-1 to TRBJ1-2; 7 bases line up with TRBD1. Germline lookup yields CDR1 MNHNS and CDR2 SASEGT. The CDR3 is 13 residues long. Germline trimming cut 0 bases from V and 8 bases from J; bases unmatched to any gene: 3. The CDR3 reads CASSEADRVGYTF. In DNA, the CDR3 is TGTGCCAGCAGTGAAGCCGACAGGGTCGGCTACACCTTC.

The chain recombines TRBV11-1 with TRBJ2-2; 7 bases fit TRBD1. Germline CDR1 reads SGHAT; CDR2 reads FQDESV (reference sequence). The CDR3 extends over 16 amino acids. The V and J ends lost 3 bases and 5 bases, in that order; junction bases with no gene match: 9. The CDR3 protein is CASSLPRGRGTGELFF. The CDR3 bases are TGTGCCAGCAGCTTGCCGAGGGGGCGCGGGACCGGGGAGCTGTTTTTT.

V and J are TRBV6-6 and TRBJ1-3; a weak D match, TRBD1 (5 bases). The CDR3 loop spans 12 amino acids. Germline loops: CDR1 MNHNY, CDR2 SVGAGI (reference sequence). V was cut by 5 bases and J by 3 bases, with 5 bases left in between. CDR3 in DNA: TGTGCCAGCAGTACAGGTGGAAACACCATATATTTT. This sequence encodes CASSTGGNTIYF.

The V gene is TRBV27, the J gene TRBJ2-5; a possible D gene is TRBD1 (7 bases). The ends were cut back, 8 bases at V and 5 bases at J, with 18 bases in the middle. Germline V gene data show CDR1 as MNHEY and CDR2 as SMNVEV (reference sequence). CDR3 length equals 14 residues. Written as DNA, the CDR3 is TGTGCCAGCTGGGGGGCACAGGGGAGGGAGACCCAGTACTTC. As protein: CASWGAQGRETQYF.

CDR3: CATSRGGMNTEAFF. The CDR3 DNA reads TGTGCCACCTCCCGTGGGGGGATGAACACTGAAGCTTTCTTT. This chain links TRBV7-2 with TRBJ1-1; tentatively, D is TRBD1 (5 bases). V was pared by 10 bases and J by 0 bases, with 15 bases between. This CDR3 is 14 amino acids long. Germline V lookup: CDR1 SGHTA, CDR2 FQGNSA.

The chain carries TRBV29-1 and TRBJ1-5; TRBD1 aligns across 7 bases. V gave up 0 bases and J gave up 2 bases; unmatched junction bases: 4. The CDR3 sequence is 15 residues long. CDR1 SQVTM and CDR2 ANQGSEA come from the germline V gene. Here the CDR3 DNA reads TGCAGCGTTGAAGAAGGGGGCGCCGGCAATCAGCCCCAGCATTTT. The encoded protein is CSVEEGGAGNQPQHF.

J is TRBJ2-1 and V is TRBV6-5, with D tentatively TRBD2 (6 bases). Trimming took off 10 bases at V and 6 bases at J, with 13 bases between the two ends. This CDR3 has 12 residues. CDR1 and CDR2 from the germline V gene are MNHEY and SVGAGI. The CDR3 DNA reads as TGTGCCACCCGGGACTTAGCCAATGAGCAGTTCTTC. Translating gives CATRDLANEQFF.

The J gene is TRBJ1-5, the V gene TRBV18; 9 nucleotides match TRBD1. This CDR3 has 14 residues. CDR1 is KGHSH and CDR2 is LQKENI in the germline V gene. Trimming at V came to 3 bases and at J to 7 bases, leaving 4 bases not matched to a gene. The CDR3 here is CASSPRQGDQPQHF. Written as DNA, the CDR3 is TGTGCCAGCTCACCTCGACAGGGGGACCAGCCCCAGCATTTT.

This sequence joins TRBV6-5 and TRBJ2-2; no definite D call. CDR3 length: 13 amino acids. V lost 7 bases and J 3 bases, leaving 9 bases between the germline ends. Germline V gene data show CDR1 as MNHEY and CDR2 as SVGAGI. In DNA form, the CDR3 reads TGTGCCAGCATCTGGCCGTACACCGGGGAGCTGTTTTTT. It specifies CASIWPYTGELFF.

The CDR3, as DNA: TGTGCCACCAGTGATTCTTCCCTAGCGGCCTACAATGAGCAGTTCTTC. As protein: CATSDSSLAAYNEQFF. V is TRBV24-1 and J is TRBJ2-1; the match to TRBD2 covers 7 bases. The CDR3 is 16 amino acids. Germline V gene sequence: CDR1 KGHDR, CDR2 SFDVKD. V gave up 2 bases and J gave up 2 bases; unmatched junction bases: 5.

V is TRBV19 and J is TRBJ2-5; 8 bases line up with TRBD1. The CDR3 covers 13 residues. Unmatched junction bases numbered 4, after V lost 5 bases and J lost 5 bases. Germline CDR1 is LNHDA and CDR2 is SQIVND (reference sequence). CDR3 in amino acids: CASSQGAGETQYF. The CDR3, as DNA: TGTGCCAGTAGTCAGGGGGCAGGGGAGACCCAGTACTTC.

This chain joins TRBV6-5 and TRBJ2-5; TRBD1 matches at 8 bases. The CDR3 contains 13 residues. V was pared by 2 bases and J by 5 bases, with 1 base of the junction left unmatched. CDR1 is MNHEY and CDR2 is SVGAGI in the germline V gene. CDR3 coding DNA: TGTGCCAGCAGTTACCGACAGGGGGAGACCCAGTACTTC. As protein: CASSYRQGETQYF.

This clone has only one observation. The chain couples TRBV20-1 to TRBJ1-6; D gene unclear. Germline lookup yields CDR1 DFQATT and CDR2 SNEGSKA (reference sequence). The V gene lost 4 bases and the J gene lost 9 bases, with 7 bases spanning the gap. The length of the CDR3 is 11 residues. The CDR3 region is CSATSGSPLHF. The CDR3 bases are TGCAGTGCTACCTCCGGTTCACCCCTCCACTTT.

The V and J genes are TRBV6-1 and TRBJ1-5; D is ambiguous. The CDR3 totals 15 residues. Germline CDR1 reads MNHNS; CDR2 reads SASEGT. V lost 3 bases to trimming and J lost 0 bases, with 9 bases between them. This CDR3 reads CASSDLRDSNQPQHF. The DNA of the CDR3 is TGTGCCAGCAGTGATCTACGGGATAGCAATCAGCCCCAGCATTTT.

The J gene is TRBJ2-6, the V gene TRBV5-1, with a tentative D call TRBD1 (6 bases). The germline CDR1 and CDR2 sequences are SGHRS and YFSETQ. Between the trimmed V and J ends, which lost 0 bases and 3 bases, there was a span of 7 bases. This CDR3 spans 15 amino acids. The CDR3 nucleotides are TGCGCCAGCAGCTTGGACAGGGTTGGGGCCAACGTCCTGACTTTC. The encoded protein is CASSLDRVGANVLTF.

The V and J genes are TRBV9 and TRBJ1-1; D remains ambiguous. Germline V gene data show CDR1 as SGDLS and CDR2 as YYNGEE. The V gene lost 0 bases and the J gene lost 1 base, with 10 bases spanning the gap. This CDR3 contains 15 residues. The CDR3 protein is CASSVDNGANTEAFF. The CDR3 nucleotides are TGTGCCAGCAGCGTAGACAATGGAGCGAACACTGAAGCTTTCTTT.